The T cell receptor (beta chain) described here comes from a study of a mutant IDH1 vaccine in newly diagnosed glioma. The V end lost 3 bases, the J end lost 6 bases, and 2 bases lay between the germline ends. From germline, CDR1 is MDHEN and CDR2 SYDVKM. The CDR3 totals 11 residues. Regarding time point: baseline, week 1 (first vaccination visit). Treatment noted: pre-vaccination baseline after standard-of-care therapy. Only in-frame clones appear in the TCRdb table, and some are missing; sequencing was by immunoSEQ multiplex PCR. The sample lists around 88,000 clones; 80% were seen once. The source of this sequence is a man aged 40-50 years with glioma. The chain employs TRBV28 and TRBJ2-2; D is uncertain. Sequences were derived from PBMCs, sampled from a glioma patient treated with radiotherapy, temozolomide or both. CDR3 region: CASSLAGELFF. CDR3 DNA: TGTGCCAGCAGTTTGGCCGGGGAGCTGTTTTTT.